Listed below are T cell receptor beta chains from one sample, sequenced in a study of cytomegalovirus exposure and HLA in healthy donors. Method: immunoSEQ multiplex PCR; TCRdb's copy keeps in-frame clones and lacks some. This table has about 150,000 clones, 84% appearing once. Specimen: PBMCs. The receptors were sampled from a boy between 2 and 15 years old in good health and CMV-seronegative. The CDR3 runs from the conserved cysteine through the conserved F or W. The D gene is left open where the match is weak. Clone size is stated in some rows and not others, as once, few, many or a class when expanded.

>TRBJ2-1|.|TRBD2|TRBV4-1
CASSQASPGLAGDEQFF
TGCGCCAGCAGCCAAGCTTCTCCGGGACTAGCGGGCGATGAGCAGTTCTTC
>TRBJ1-2|.|TRBD1|TRBV28
CASSAPGTVFVRGYTF
TGTGCCAGCAGCGCCCCCGGGACAGTTTTTGTCAGGGGCTACACCTTC
>TRBJ2-5|.|.|TRBV5-6
CASSLLEGLAYQETQYF
TGTGCCAGCAGCCTCCTTGAGGGCCTCGCTTACCAAGAGACCCAGTACTTC
>TRBJ2-7|.|.|TRBV2
CASSRDSYGDYEQYF
TGTGCCAGCAGTAGGGACTCTTATGGGGACTACGAGCAGTACTTC
>TRBJ2-7|once|.|TRBV19
CARSRVGQNRAEQYF
TGTGCCAGGTCTAGGGTAGGACAGAATCGTGCCGAGCAGTACTTC
>TRBJ2-1|.|TRBD1|TRBV18
CASSPQGAGHNEQFF
TGTGCCAGCTCACCACAGGGGGCCGGGCACAATGAGCAGTTCTTC
>TRBJ2-5|.|.|TRBV6-1
CASSEARGGLSQYF
TGTGCCAGCAGTGAAGCGCGAGGAGGTTTGTCCCAGTACTTC
>TRBJ2-1|.|TRBD1|TRBV29-1
CSVEDRGQGDEQFF
TGCAGCGTTGAAGATCGTGGACAGGGTGATGAGCAGTTCTTC
>TRBJ2-6|.|TRBD1|TRBV5-1
CASSWTGGGGANVLTF
TGCGCCAGCAGCTGGACAGGGGGAGGTGGGGCCAACGTCCTGACTTTC
>TRBJ2-2|.|.|TRBV7-7
CASSHGRENTGELFF
TGTGCTAGCAGCCACGGACGGGAGAACACCGGGGAGCTGTTTTTT
>TRBJ1-1|.|TRBD1|TRBV29-1
CSAGTGNTEAFF
TGCAGCGCTGGGACAGGGAACACTGAAGCTTTCTTT
>TRBJ1-3|.|TRBD1|TRBV2
CASSDWTGSGNTIYF
TGTGCCAGCAGTGACTGGACAGGCTCTGGAAACACCATATATTTT
>TRBJ2-1|.|.|TRBV5-4
CASRWGGGRSYNEQFF
TGTGCCAGCAGATGGGGCGGCGGACGCTCCTACAATGAGCAGTTCTTC
>TRBJ2-7|.|TRBD2|TRBV5-1
CASSSESGGYEQYF
TGCGCCAGCAGCTCAGAGTCGGGGGGATACGAGCAGTACTTC
>TRBJ1-1|.|.|TRBV2
CASIREMNTEAFF
TGTGCCAGCATTAGGGAGATGAACACTGAAGCTTTCTTT
>TRBJ2-1|.|TRBD2|TRBV5-1
CASIPTSGLYNEQFF
TGCGCCAGCATCCCGACTAGCGGATTGTACAATGAGCAGTTCTTC
>TRBJ2-7|.|TRBD2|TRBV27
CASSLTAGGPYEQYF
TGTGCCAGCAGTTTAACAGCGGGAGGCCCCTACGAGCAGTACTTC
>TRBJ1-2|.|.|TRBV19
CASRARGGPPGGYTF
TGTGCCAGTAGAGCCCGGGGGGGCCCACCCGGCGGCTACACCTTC
>TRBJ1-3|.|.|TRBV14
CASSQGHTSGNTIYF
TGTGCCAGCAGCCAAGGACACACCTCTGGAAACACCATATATTTT
>TRBJ1-1|.|.|TRBV7-9
CASSLVGPSNTEAFF
TGTGCCAGCAGCTTAGTGGGGCCGTCGAACACTGAAGCTTTCTTT
>TRBJ2-5|few|TRBD2|TRBV10-3
CAISETASGSQETQYF
TGTGCCATCAGTGAGACGGCTAGCGGGAGCCAAGAGACCCAGTACTTC
>TRBJ1-4|.|.|TRBV10-3
CAISPLQASAEKLFF
TGTGCCATCAGCCCGCTACAGGCTTCAGCGGAAAAACTGTTTTTT
>TRBJ2-1|.|.|TRBV9
CASSGPRGKSYNEQFF
TGTGCCAGCAGCGGACCCCGGGGGAAGTCCTACAATGAGCAGTTCTTC
>TRBJ2-7|.|.|TRBV7-9
CASSLEGVREQYF
TGTGCCAGCAGCTTAGAGGGAGTGCGCGAGCAGTACTTC
>TRBJ2-2|once|TRBD2|TRBV4-1
CASRHILAGLDTGELFF
TGCGCCAGCAGACATATTCTAGCGGGATTAGACACCGGGGAGCTGTTTTTT
>TRBJ2-7|few|TRBD2|TRBV19
CASQPAGGHEQYF
TGTGCCAGTCAACCAGCGGGAGGCCACGAGCAGTACTTC
>TRBJ2-1|.|TRBD1|TRBV29-1
CSVEITGQGVMNNEQFF
TGCAGCGTGGAAATTACCGGACAGGGGGTGATGAATAATGAGCAGTTCTTC
>TRBJ1-4|.|TRBD1|TRBV12-5
CASGLVPWDRASGNEKLFF
TGTGCTAGTGGTTTGGTACCTTGGGACAGGGCGTCGGGTAATGAAAAACTGTTTTTT
>TRBJ2-5|once|.|TRBV6-6
CASSYSSASETQYF
TGTGCCAGCAGTTACTCCAGCGCCTCGGAGACCCAGTACTTC
>TRBJ2-7|.|.|TRBV5-1
CASSLEGAGALHEQYF
TGCGCCAGCAGCTTGGAAGGGGCAGGGGCTCTCCACGAGCAGTACTTC
>TRBJ1-1|.|.|TRBV21-1
CASSPRIWGTDEAFF
TGTGCCAGCAGCCCCCGGATTTGGGGGACAGATGAAGCTTTCTTT
>TRBJ1-1|.|.|TRBV19
CASSLRGNTEAFF
TGTGCCAGTAGTCTGCGAGGGAACACTGAAGCTTTCTTT
>TRBJ1-1|.|.|TRBV7-3
CASSLTGGTNTEAFF
TGTGCCAGCAGCTTAACCGGCGGGACGAACACTGAAGCTTTCTTT
>TRBJ2-7|few|.|TRBV5-1
CASSWTPETSYEQYF
TGCGCCAGCAGCTGGACTCCTGAGACTTCCTACGAGCAGTACTTC
>TRBJ1-2|.|.|TRBV27
CASSFGDRANYGYTF
TGTGCCAGCAGTTTTGGAGACAGAGCTAACTATGGCTACACCTTC
>TRBJ2-2|.|TRBD1|TRBV27
CASSLIWTGGGTGELFF
TGTGCCAGCAGTTTAATTTGGACAGGGGGAGGGACCGGGGAGCTGTTTTTT
>TRBJ2-3|.|.|TRBV12-5
CASGLGGGPGSDTQYF
TGTGCTAGTGGCTTAGGGGGGGGGCCCGGCTCAGATACGCAGTATTTT
>TRBJ2-5|.|TRBD2|TRBV23-1
CASSQSTRGAQETQYF
TGCGCCAGCAGTCAATCTACGCGGGGGGCACAAGAGACCCAGTACTTC
>TRBJ2-7|few|.|TRBV5-8
CASSFGTSYEQYF
TGTGCCAGCAGCTTCGGGACATCCTACGAGCAGTACTTC
>TRBJ2-2|once|TRBD1|TRBV7-2
CASSPRMTGGSGELFF
TGTGCCAGCAGCCCCCGTATGACAGGGGGCTCCGGGGAGCTGTTTTTT